This TCR beta chain derives from a study of PD-L1 blockade in urothelial cancer (TCRdb year 2017). With respect to the entire study: Therapy was started at some point between 2014 and 2016 for all patients, and atezolizumab 1,200 mg was administered intravenously every 3 weeks. About 90% of the 29 patients were identified as males with urothelial cancer of bladder origin, and a prior smoking history was reported by 18 of 29 patients. Patients had an ECOG performance status of 0 or 1 and had received between 0 and 3 prior chemotherapy regimens. Blood samples were analyzed at 3 weeks after treatment start (second dose) and at 6 weeks after treatment start. Blood samples yielded a median of around 130,000 T cells and roughly 80,000 unique TCRs, with median clonality 0.080. Somatic, immune and clinical correlates of response to PD-L1 blockade with atezolizumab in urothelial cancer were the focus of an exploratory multi-omic analysis. Pretreatment tumor samples and matched peripheral blood, collected serially before and after atezolizumab treatment, underwent TCR sequencing. Progression-free survival longer than 6 months counted as durable clinical benefit, and TCR features were additionally tested against both progression-free and overall survival. In the same patients, pretreatment tumors underwent whole exome sequencing and RNA sequencing in addition to TCR sequencing. Durable clinical benefit was achieved by nine patients but not by the remaining 20. Around 29 patients had pretreatment blood TCR-seq, roughly 25 had at least one posttreatment blood collection, and roughly 25 had tumor TCR-seq.

Overall results and qualifications from the work: Because the sample size was small (n ≈ 31) and many exploratory analyses were performed, the results are intended to be hypothesis-generating. Greater expansion of tumor-associated TCR clones in peripheral blood 3 weeks after the start of treatment was observed in patients with durable benefit (n ≈ 22, p = 0.022). A pretreatment peripheral blood TCR clonality below the median was linked to improved progression-free and overall survival.

For this clone: This clone's antigen is unknown. No base quality information exists; no much larger clone differs at one position.

Taken from the germline V gene, the CDR1 and CDR2 loops are SGHRS and YFSETQ. Spanning cysteine to phenylalanine, the CDR3 consists of 17 amino acids. Only the CDR3 DNA is retained, 51 bases long and in frame from the first base. V trim: 0 bases; J trim: 1 base; unmatched bases: 7. Synthetic TCR analog templates were spiked into each PCR so that absolute template abundance could be estimated from read counts. TCRbeta CDR3 regions were amplified from genomic DNA with bias-controlled V and J gene primers using the immunoSEQ assay. Sequencing of rearranged TCRbeta segments was performed at approximately 20X coverage. In the paper's pipeline: Clustering was used to correct sequencing errors, and CDR3s were annotated against IMGT so that V, D and J genes could be assigned. Out-of-frame and stop-codon sequences were excluded, and only productive TCRbeta rearrangements were used in downstream analyses. To compute clonality, Shannon entropy was normalized by the log of the number of unique productive sequences and then subtracted from one. Clones differing between time points or between blood and tumor were identified using Fisher's exact test with Benjamini-Hochberg correction, with an adjusted p below 0.01 applied as the threshold. Here the immuneACCESS table is served through TCRdb, limited to in-frame sequences with V and J called. Missing clones are a known gap in these copies; in checked studies unresolved V genes cover under half, and the rest lacks a known reason. V, J and clone size are taken as reported in that table, and D and trimming were inferred from the DNA itself. For this sample there are 85,000 to 90,000 clones; 85% appear just once. Under 15% of the sample is in the top ten clones.

Sample time point, as interpreted from the label and publication: pretreatment peripheral blood. A total of 25 to 35 patients with locally advanced or metastatic urothelial carcinoma, treated at Memorial Sloan Kettering on a trial protocol, made up the cohort. Peripheral blood mononuclear cells were collected from each patient pretreatment and during treatment, giving between 1 and 8 total time points per patient. The Qiagen DNeasy Blood extraction kit was used to purify genomic DNA from total PBMCs and tumor samples. PBMCs were collected pretreatment and during treatment and were isolated and stored as previously described.

Material: PBMCs, obtained around atezolizumab (anti-PD-L1) treatment. This sequence uses TRBV5-1 and TRBJ2-1, with TRBD2 matching 7 junction bases. This clonotype was obtained from a man aged 55 to 69 with urothelial cancer. The CDR3 reads as follows: CASSLGGGRGSYNEQFF. DNA sequence: TGCGCCAGCAGCTTGGGAGGAGGGAGGGGTTCCTACAATGAGCAGTTCTTC.